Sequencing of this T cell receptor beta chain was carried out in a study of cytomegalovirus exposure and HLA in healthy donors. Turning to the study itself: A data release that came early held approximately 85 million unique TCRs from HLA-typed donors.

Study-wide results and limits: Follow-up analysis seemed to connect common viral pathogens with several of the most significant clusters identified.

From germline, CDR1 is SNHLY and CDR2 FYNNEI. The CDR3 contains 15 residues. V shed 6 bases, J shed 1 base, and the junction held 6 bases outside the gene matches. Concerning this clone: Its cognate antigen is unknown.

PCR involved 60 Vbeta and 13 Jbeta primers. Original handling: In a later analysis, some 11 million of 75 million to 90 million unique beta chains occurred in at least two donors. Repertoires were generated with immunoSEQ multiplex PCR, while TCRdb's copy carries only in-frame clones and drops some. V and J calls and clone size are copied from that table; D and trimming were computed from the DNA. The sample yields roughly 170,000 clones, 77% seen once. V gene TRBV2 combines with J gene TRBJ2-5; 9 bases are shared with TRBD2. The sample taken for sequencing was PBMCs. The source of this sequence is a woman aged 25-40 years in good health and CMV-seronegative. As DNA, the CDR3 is TGTGCCAGCAGCCTTTTAGCGGGGGCCCAAGAGACCCAGTACTTC. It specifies CASSLLAGAQETQYF.